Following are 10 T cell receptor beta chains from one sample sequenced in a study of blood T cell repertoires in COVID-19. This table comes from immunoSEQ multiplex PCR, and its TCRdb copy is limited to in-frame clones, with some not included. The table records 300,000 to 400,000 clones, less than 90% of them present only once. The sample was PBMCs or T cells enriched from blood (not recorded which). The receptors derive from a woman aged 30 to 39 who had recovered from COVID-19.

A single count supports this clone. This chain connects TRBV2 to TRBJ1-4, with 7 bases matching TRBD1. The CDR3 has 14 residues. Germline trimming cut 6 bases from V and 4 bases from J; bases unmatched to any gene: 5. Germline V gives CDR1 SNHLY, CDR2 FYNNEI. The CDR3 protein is CASSRDSLNEKLFF. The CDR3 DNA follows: TGTGCCAGCAGCAGGGACAGCCTTAATGAAAAACTGTTTTTT.

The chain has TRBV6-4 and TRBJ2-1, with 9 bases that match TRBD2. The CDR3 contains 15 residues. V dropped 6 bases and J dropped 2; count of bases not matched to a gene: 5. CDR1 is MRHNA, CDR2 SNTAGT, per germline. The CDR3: CASRRERGAYNEQFF. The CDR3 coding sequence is TGTGCCAGCAGAAGAGAGCGGGGGGCCTACAATGAGCAGTTCTTC.

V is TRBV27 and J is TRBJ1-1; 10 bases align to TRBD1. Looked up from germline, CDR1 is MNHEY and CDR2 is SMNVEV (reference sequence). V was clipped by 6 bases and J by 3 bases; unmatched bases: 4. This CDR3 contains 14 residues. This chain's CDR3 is CASRKGQGYTEAFF. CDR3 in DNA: TGTGCCAGCAGGAAGGGACAGGGGTACACTGAAGCTTTCTTT.

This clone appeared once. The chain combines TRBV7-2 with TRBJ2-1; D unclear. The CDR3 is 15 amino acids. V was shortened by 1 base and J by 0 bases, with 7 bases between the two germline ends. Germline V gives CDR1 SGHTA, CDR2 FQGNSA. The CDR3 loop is CASSLGLSSYNEQFF. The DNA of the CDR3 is TGTGCCAGCAGCTTAGGTCTGTCCTCCTACAATGAGCAGTTCTTC.

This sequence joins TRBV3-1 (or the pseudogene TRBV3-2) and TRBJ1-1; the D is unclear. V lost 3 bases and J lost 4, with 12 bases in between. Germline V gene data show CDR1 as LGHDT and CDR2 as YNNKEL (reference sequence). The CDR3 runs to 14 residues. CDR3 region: CASSQPTGSTEAFF. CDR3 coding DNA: TGTGCCAGCAGCCAGCCTACGGGTAGCACTGAAGCTTTCTTT.

The DNA for the CDR3 is TGTGCCAGCAGCGTCTCGGGACTACTTGAGACCCAGTACTTC. Its translation is CASSVSGLLETQYF. V usage is TRBV9 and J usage is TRBJ2-5, with 7 positions matching TRBD2. The CDR3 has 14 residues. The junction had 6 bases not matched to a gene; V was cut back by 2 bases and J by 5 bases. Germline loops: CDR1 SGDLS, CDR2 YYNGEE. Combining the CDR3 with reference TRBV9 and TRBJ2-5 gives the whole variable domain DSGVTQTPKHLITATGQRVTLRCSPRSGDLSVYWYQQSLDQGLQFLIQYYNGEERAKGNILERFSAQQFPDLHSELNLSSLELGDSALYFCASSVSGLLETQYFGPGTRLLVL.

CDR3 nucleotide sequence: TGTGCCAGCAGTTTTCTAGCGGGTGAGGCAGATACGCAGTATTTT. The encoded protein is CASSFLAGEADTQYF. The rearrangement joins TRBV11-2 to TRBJ2-3, with 8 bases identical to TRBD2. This CDR3 region has 15 residues. With V trimmed by 6 bases and J by 4 bases, 9 bases remained unmatched. The germline gives CDR1 SGHAT, CDR2 FQNNGV.

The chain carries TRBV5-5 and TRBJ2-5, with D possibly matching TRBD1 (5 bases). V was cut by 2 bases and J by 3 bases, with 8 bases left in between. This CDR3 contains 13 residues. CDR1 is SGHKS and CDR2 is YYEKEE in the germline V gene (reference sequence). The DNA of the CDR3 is TGTGCCAGCAGCTTTGGGGCAGAAGAGACCCAGTACTTC. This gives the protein CASSFGAEETQYF.

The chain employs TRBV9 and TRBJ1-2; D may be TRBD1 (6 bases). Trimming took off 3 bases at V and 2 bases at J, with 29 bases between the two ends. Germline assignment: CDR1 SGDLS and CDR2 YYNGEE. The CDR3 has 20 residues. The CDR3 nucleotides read TGTGCCAGCAGCGCTCTACGTTTAGGGCAAAACGACAGGTCGAACTATGGCTACACCTTC. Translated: CASSALRLGQNDRSNYGYTF.

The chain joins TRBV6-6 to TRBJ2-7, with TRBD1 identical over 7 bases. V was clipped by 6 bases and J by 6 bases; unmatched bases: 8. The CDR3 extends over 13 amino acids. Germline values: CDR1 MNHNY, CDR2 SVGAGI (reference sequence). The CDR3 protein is CASRATGRGEQYF. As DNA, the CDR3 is TGTGCCAGCAGGGCGACAGGGAGAGGCGAGCAGTACTTC.